Listed below are T cell receptor beta chains from one sample, sequenced in a study of human T cells and chemical hapten exposure. From the RACE reads, TCRdb called clonotypes with MiXCR, one entry per CDR3 protein. The table includes some 120,000 distinct CDR3 sequences, 9.5% to 13% detected once. The specimen comprised whole blood, sampled in connection with sensitization to the hapten diphenylcyclopropenone (DPC). The receptors shown here come from a woman in her fifties or sixties with alopecia areata. Some clones in this sample may be carry-over from other donors' samples. The CDR3 runs from the conserved cysteine through the conserved F or W. The D gene is left open where the match is weak. The size entry is marked missing in some rows and otherwise reads once, few, many or a size class.

CASSPRQGPGELFF | TGCGCCAGCAGCCCCCGACAGGGGCCCGGGGAGCTGTTTTTT | TRBV4-1 | NA | TRBJ2-2 | TRBD1
CASKGGGETQYF | TGTGCCAGCAAAGGCGGCGGGGAGACCCAGTACTTC | TRBV12-3/TRBV12-4 | few | TRBJ2-5 | NA
CASRKDSTGNQPQHF | TGTGCCAGCAGGAAAGACAGCACGGGCAATCAGCCCCAGCATTTT | TRBV6-6 | many | TRBJ1-5 | NA
CASAPGATYEQYF | TGTGCCAGCGCCCCGGGGGCGACCTACGAGCAGTACTTC | TRBV6-5 | many | TRBJ2-7 | NA
CASSFSIGSGASTDTQYF | TGTGCCAGCAGCTTTTCTATTGGGTCGGGAGCTAGCACAGATACGCAGTATTTT | TRBV7-8 | many | TRBJ2-3 | NA
CASGGRAYEQYF | TGTGCCAGCGGCGGGAGGGCCTACGAGCAGTACTTC | TRBV6-5 | many | TRBJ2-7 | TRBD2
CASSYWAGGGNQPQHF | TGTGCCAGCAGTTACTGGGCAGGTGGAGGCAATCAGCCCCAGCATTTT | TRBV6-2/TRBV6-3 | many | TRBJ1-5 | NA
CASREQGANTEAFF | TGTGCCAGCAGAGAACAGGGGGCGAACACTGAAGCTTTCTTT | TRBV2 | few | TRBJ1-1 | TRBD1
CASSHNRGAEAFF | TGTGCCAGCAGCCACAACAGGGGCGCTGAAGCTTTCTTT | TRBV3-1 | few | TRBJ1-1 | TRBD1
CASSFLSQGGEKLFF | TGTGCCAGCAGTTTCCTGTCTCAGGGAGGTGAAAAACTGTTTTTT | TRBV28 | many | TRBJ1-4 | NA
CASSFLTAYNEQFF | TGTGCCAGCAGCTTTCTGACCGCTTACAATGAGCAGTTCTTC | TRBV11-2 | NA | TRBJ2-1 | NA
CASSQSKNRDRGINEQFF | TGTGCCAGCAGCCAAAGCAAGAACCGGGACAGGGGCATCAATGAGCAGTTCTTC | TRBV14 | NA | TRBJ2-1 | TRBD1
CASSSTSGSRVQYF | TGTGCCAGCAGCTCGACTAGCGGGAGCAGGGTGCAGTACTTC | TRBV7-2 | many | TRBJ2-7 | TRBD2
CASRHRQGVMNTEAFF | TGTGCCAGCAGACATCGGCAGGGTGTCATGAACACTGAAGCTTTCTTT | TRBV11-2 | few | TRBJ1-1 | NA
CSVRDTNTEAFF | TGCAGCGTTCGGGACACAAACACTGAAGCTTTCTTT | TRBV29-1 | NA | TRBJ1-1 | NA
CASSLRRGLHGYTF | TGTGCCAGCAGTTTACGGCGCGGGCTCCATGGCTACACCTTC | TRBV12-3/TRBV12-4 | many | TRBJ1-2 | NA
CASSPGTGRQDTQYF | TGTGCCAGCTCACCTGGGACAGGACGTCAAGATACGCAGTATTTT | TRBV18 | many | TRBJ2-3 | TRBD1
CASTPTSGLTDTQYF | TGTGCCAGTACCCCAACTAGCGGACTCACAGATACGCAGTATTTT | TRBV19 | few | TRBJ2-3 | TRBD2
CASSQDGGAPTEAFF | TGCGCCAGCAGCCAAGATGGGGGCGCCCCGACTGAAGCTTTCTTT | TRBV4-3 | NA | TRBJ1-1 | NA
CASSTPGQYTEAFF | TGTGCCAGCAGTACACCGGGACAGTACACTGAAGCTTTCTTT | TRBV28 | many | TRBJ1-1 | TRBD1
CASRWGRGTEAFF | TGTGCCAGCAGATGGGGACGGGGCACTGAAGCTTTCTTT | TRBV28 | NA | TRBJ1-1 | NA
CASKSGAYEQYF | TGTGCCAGCAAGTCTGGCGCATACGAGCAGTACTTC | TRBV11-2 | many | TRBJ2-7 | NA
CSASPRLGNTEAFF | TGCAGTGCTAGTCCTCGACTGGGGAACACTGAAGCTTTCTTT | TRBV20-1 | many | TRBJ1-1 | NA